Shown below are 27 T cell receptor beta chains from a single sample sequenced in a study of OX40 agonist ivuxolimab in advanced cancers. The protocol was immunoSEQ multiplex PCR, while the TCRdb copy is restricted to in-frame clones and leaves out a portion. The table has more than 85,000 clones, around 83% seen once. Sequences were derived from CD4+ or CD8+ T cells sorted from blood, sampled in a trial of the OX40 agonist ivuxolimab. These receptors were taken from an adult with an advanced solid tumor such as melanoma, head and neck, liver or kidney cancer.

This chain joins TRBV19 and TRBJ1-2, with D possibly matching TRBD1 (5 bases). The CDR3 contains 14 residues. V was shortened by 7 bases and J by 8 bases, with 20 bases between the two germline ends. Germline loops: CDR1 LNHDA, CDR2 SQIVND (reference sequence). The CDR3 sequence: CASNTDRGVGGYTF. CDR3 coding DNA: TGTGCCAGTAACACCGACCGAGGGGTTGGCGGCTACACCTTC.

This clone was found a few times. The genes are TRBV7-3 and TRBJ2-3; D may correspond to TRBD1 or TRBD2 (6 bases each). V dropped 3 bases and J dropped 2 bases, with 21 bases sitting between them. This CDR3 comprises 18 residues. Germline V gene data show CDR1 as SGHTA and CDR2 as FQGTGA. In DNA form, the CDR3 reads TGTGCCAGCAGCTTCACCCCCGGGACGGGGGCCTACACAGATACGCAGTATTTT. Encoded protein: CASSFTPGTGAYTDTQYF.

The genes are TRBV6-1 and TRBJ2-1, with TRBD2 matching over 7 bases. After removal of 4 bases from V and 3 bases from J, the junction contained 9 bases not matched to a gene. Germline loops: CDR1 MNHNS, CDR2 SASEGT. The CDR3 loop spans 16 amino acids. CDR3 sequence (DNA): TGTGCCAGCAGTGTTTTCAGGACTAGGGACTACAATGAGCAGTTCTTC. Its translation: CASSVFRTRDYNEQFF.

J is TRBJ2-3 and V is TRBV7-2; no firm D call. V was trimmed by 2 bases and J by 3 bases, leaving 12 bases between them. In germline, CDR1 is SGHTA, CDR2 FQGNSA. CDR3 length equals 15 residues. CDR3 sequence: CASSLHQRLTDTQYF. CDR3 nucleotides: TGTGCCAGCAGCTTACACCAAAGACTTACAGATACGCAGTATTTT.

The J gene is TRBJ1-5, the V gene TRBV6-5, with D maybe TRBD1 (6 bases). The CDR3 is 14 amino acids. V lost 5 bases and J lost 4, with 12 bases in between. Germline V gene lookup returns CDR1 MNHEY and CDR2 SVGAGI. The chain's CDR3 is CASSAHRENQPQHF. The CDR3 region has the DNA TGTGCCAGCAGTGCTCACAGGGAAAATCAGCCCCAGCATTTT.

The chain is built from TRBV19 and TRBJ2-2, with a weak D call TRBD1 (6 bases). CDR3 length: 14 residues. Germline V lookup: CDR1 LNHDA, CDR2 SQIVND (reference sequence). The V end was cut by 3 bases, the J end by 3 bases, with 8 bases between. For the CDR3, the DNA is TGTGCCAGTAGTATTGACAGGTACACCGGGGAGCTGTTTTTT. Protein: CASSIDRYTGELFF.

The V gene is TRBV10-3, the J gene TRBJ2-7; D may be TRBD2 (6 bases). In germline, CDR1 is ENHRY, CDR2 SYGVKD. There are 11 residues in the CDR3. V shed 10 bases and J shed 0 bases, with 7 bases lying between them. The CDR3 coding sequence is TGTGCCACCGGGGGCTCCTACGAGCAGTACTTC. It codes for CATGGSYEQYF.

The chain recombines TRBV23-1 with TRBJ2-2; TRBD2 aligns across 9 bases. TRBV23-1 counts as an open reading frame of uncertain function. The CDR3 is 14 amino acids. With 9 bases clipped from V and 4 bases from J, the junction kept 6 bases outside the gene matches. The CDR3 region has the DNA TGCGCCAGAGATTGGCGGGAGGGCACCGGGGAGCTGTTTTTT. This sequence encodes CARDWREGTGELFF.

The rearrangement joins TRBV6-5 to TRBJ2-5, with D perhaps assigned TRBD1 or TRBD2 (5 bases each). Germline V gene data show CDR1 as MNHEY and CDR2 as SVGAGI. Trimming took off 10 bases at V and 5 bases at J, with 17 bases between the two ends. This CDR3 is 13 amino acids long. The DNA of the CDR3 is TGTGCCACCCAACAGGAGGCTTTGGAGACCCAGTACTTC. Amino acids: CATQQEALETQYF.

V usage is TRBV11-2 and J usage is TRBJ1-3; D might be TRBD1 (5 bases). CDR1 is SGHAT, CDR2 FQNNGV, per germline. The germline V and J ends were trimmed by 5 bases and 3 bases, with 14 bases remaining between them. This CDR3 comprises 15 residues. CDR3 amino acids: CASSHYLGHGNTIYF. The CDR3 DNA reads as TGTGCCAGCAGCCACTACCTAGGACATGGAAACACCATATATTTT.

The chain links TRBV19 to TRBJ1-5, with D unclear. The CDR3 covers 14 residues. Germline V gene sequence: CDR1 LNHDA, CDR2 SQIVND (reference sequence). V lost 8 bases and J 2 bases, leaving 13 bases between the germline ends. The CDR3 DNA reads TGTGCCAGTGCCCTCGGGTCGGGCAATCAGCCCCAGCATTTT. This sequence encodes CASALGSGNQPQHF.

In this sample, this clone turned up a few times. V gene TRBV11-2 combines with J gene TRBJ2-7; tentative D call: TRBD1 (6 bases). CDR1 SGHAT and CDR2 FQNNGV come from the germline V gene. The CDR3 extends over 13 amino acids. Between the trimmed V and J ends, which lost 6 bases and 6 bases, there was a span of 15 bases. The CDR3 nucleotides read TGTGCCAGCAGTGGGCAGGGGAGAGGCGAGCAGTACTTC. Protein sequence: CASSGQGRGEQYF.

This CDR3 reads CASSILGVRDTEAFF. The CDR3 DNA follows: TGTGCCAGTAGTATCTTGGGGGTTAGGGACACTGAAGCTTTCTTT. This sequence joins TRBV19 and TRBJ1-1; tentative D call: TRBD1 (5 bases). The CDR3 has 15 residues. Trimming took off 3 bases at V and 3 bases at J, with 14 bases between the two ends. The germline V gene encodes CDR1 LNHDA and CDR2 SQIVND (reference sequence).

The V gene is TRBV4-1, the J gene TRBJ2-5; no clear D. The V gene's germline CDR1 is MGHRA and CDR2 YSYEKL. The CDR3 spans 11 residues. The V end was cut by 5 bases, the J end by 4 bases, with 5 bases between. The DNA of the CDR3 is TGCGCCAGCAGCTCCCGAGAGACCCAGTACTTC. Its protein product is CASSSRETQYF.

This clone was observed a handful of times. The chain carries TRBV5-1 and TRBJ2-3; 10 nucleotides match TRBD2. Germline V gene data show CDR1 as SGHRS and CDR2 as YFSETQ. With V trimmed by 5 bases and J by 0 bases, 6 bases remained unmatched. The CDR3 is made up of 16 amino acids. The CDR3 sequence is CASRHSGRGSTDTQYF. In nucleotides, the CDR3 is TGCGCCAGCAGACACAGCGGGAGGGGTAGCACAGATACGCAGTATTTT.

This chain uses TRBV28 with TRBJ1-4, with 9 bases aligning to TRBD1. The junction had 7 bases not matched to a gene; V was cut back by 1 base and J by 10 bases. This CDR3 region has 15 residues. Per germline, CDR1 MDHEN and CDR2 SYDVKM. CDR3 sequence (DNA): TGTGCCAGCAGTTTATCGGGACAGGGAAGCAGAAAACTGTTTTTT. Residues: CASSLSGQGSRKLFF. Looking up the rest from reference TRBV28 and TRBJ1-4 gives the full variable domain: DVKVTQSSRYLVKRTGEKVFLECVQDMDHENMFWYRQDPGLGLRLIYFSYDVKMKEKGDIPEGYSVSREKKERFSLILESASTNQTSMYLCASSLSGQGSRKLFFGSGTQLSVL.

The CDR3 spells CASSRSGGRETQYF. CDR3 coding DNA: TGTGCCAGCAGCCGCTCGGGGGGGCGAGAGACCCAGTACTTC. The rearrangement joins TRBV7-3 to TRBJ2-5, with TRBD2 identical over 8 bases. The CDR3 loop spans 14 amino acids. The germline V gene encodes CDR1 SGHTA and CDR2 FQGTGA. After removal of 5 bases from V and 4 bases from J, the junction contained 6 bases not matched to a gene.

The sample holds a few counts of this clone. The rearrangement links TRBV5-1 to TRBJ2-7; 14 nucleotides align to TRBD2. Germline values: CDR1 SGHRS, CDR2 YFSETQ. Trimming removed 5 bases from V and 4 bases from J; junction bases left unmatched: 2. The CDR3 sequence is 14 residues long. The CDR3 bases are TGCGCCAGCAGGACTAGCGGGAGGGGATACGAGCAGTACTTC. Amino acids: CASRTSGRGYEQYF.

The J gene is TRBJ2-7, the V gene TRBV6-5, with a tentative D call TRBD1 (5 bases). From germline, CDR1 is MNHEY and CDR2 SVGAGI. Trimming shortened V by 4 bases and J by 4 bases, and 8 bases separated the two germline ends. The CDR3 consists of 12 residues. CDR3: CASSSQGYEQYF. CDR3 coding DNA: TGTGCCAGCAGTTCCCAGGGTTACGAGCAGTACTTC.

The chain links TRBV5-6 to TRBJ2-1; no clear D gene. This CDR3 has 13 amino acids. CDR1 is SGHDT, CDR2 YYEEEE, per germline. The V gene lost 5 bases and the J gene lost 4 bases, with 10 bases spanning the gap. CDR3 loop: CASRPEHYNEQFF. The CDR3 nucleotides are TGTGCCAGCAGACCGGAACATTACAATGAGCAGTTCTTC.

Regarding this clone: Other DNA sequences in this sample translate to the same CDR3. The V and J genes are TRBV5-1 and TRBJ2-1; D gene ambiguous. Germline values: CDR1 SGHRS, CDR2 YFSETQ. The V end lost 3 bases, the J end lost 0 bases, and 10 bases lay between the germline ends. CDR3 length: 15 amino acids. CDR3 region: CASSSSDSSYNEQFF. For the CDR3, the DNA is TGCGCCAGCAGCTCCTCGGATAGCTCCTACAATGAGCAGTTCTTC.

The CDR3 here is CASSSGRSNEQFF. In DNA, the CDR3 is TGTGCCAGCAGCTCAGGGCGATCCAATGAGCAGTTCTTC. The gene calls are TRBV7-3 and TRBJ2-1; tentative D call: TRBD1 (5 bases). Deletions cut 4 bases from V and 6 bases from J, with 10 bases between. The CDR3 is made up of 13 amino acids. CDR1 and CDR2 from the germline V gene are SGHTA and FQGTGA.

The genes are TRBV6-6 and TRBJ1-6; D not certain. CDR1 is MNHNY and CDR2 is SVGAGI in the germline V gene (reference sequence). The CDR3 consists of 15 residues. The V gene lost 8 bases and the J gene lost 0 bases, with 11 bases spanning the gap. This CDR3 is CASQRGFSYNSPLHF. The CDR3, as DNA: TGTGCCAGCCAACGCGGGTTCTCCTATAATTCACCCCTCCACTTT.

This chain connects TRBV28 to TRBJ1-2; 7 nucleotides agree with TRBD1. CDR1 MDHEN and CDR2 SYDVKM come from the germline V gene. The CDR3 has 15 amino acids. V lost 6 bases and J lost 2; bases outside the gene matches: 9. CDR3 nucleotides: TGTGCCAGCAGCCTCGGGACAGCCCTCAACTATGGCTACACCTTC. Protein: CASSLGTALNYGYTF.

This rearrangement joins TRBV4-2 to TRBJ1-2; no clear D gene. The CDR3 is made up of 14 amino acids. V was clipped by 0 bases and J by 4 bases, with 9 bases between them. The V gene's germline CDR1 is LGHNA and CDR2 YNFKEQ. The CDR3 protein is CASSQEGQFYGYTF. The CDR3 bases are TGTGCCAGCAGCCAAGAAGGCCAGTTCTATGGCTACACCTTC.

The chain joins TRBV4-2 to TRBJ2-5, with 8 bases identical to TRBD2. Trimming removed 3 bases from V and 2 bases from J; junction bases left unmatched: 11. The V gene's germline CDR1 is LGHNA and CDR2 YNFKEQ. The CDR3 is 17 residues long. CDR3 protein: CASSQQRIGGGQETQYF. CDR3 in DNA: TGTGCCAGCAGCCAGCAAAGGATAGGCGGGGGGCAAGAGACCCAGTACTTC.

The chain is built from TRBV19 and TRBJ1-1; D unclear. The germline gives CDR1 LNHDA, CDR2 SQIVND (reference sequence). This CDR3 is built from 17 residues. V was clipped by 4 bases and J by 0 bases, with 18 bases between them. CDR3 residues: CASSTLGRGNLNTEAFF. CDR3 bases: TGTGCCAGTAGTACACTTGGAAGAGGTAACCTGAACACTGAAGCTTTCTTT.